This entry features one T cell receptor (beta chain) sequence. The antigen remains unidentified. CDR1 and CDR2 (germline): KGHDR, SFDVKD. Trimming removed 3 bases at V and 5 bases at J, with 9 bases between. The CDR3 length is 13 residues. These data belong to a study of CD8 T cells in Susac syndrome. Study-level findings and limits: As the study acknowledged, the number of individuals who were part of its TCR sequencing and HLA analysis was relatively small.

Random hexamers were used to reverse transcribe an amount of about 0.45 to 1 ug RNA. The CDR3 of TCR beta was amplified by immunoSEQ multiplex PCR across 54 Vbeta and 13 Jbeta. One entry per CDR3 protein results from TCRdb running MiXCR on the immunoSEQ multiplex PCR reads. The sample lists around 200,000 distinct CDR3 sequences; 85% to 95% were seen once. Source material: CD4+ T cells from PBMCs. This clonotype was obtained from a human donor in good health. V and J are TRBV24-1 and TRBJ2-5; D unclear. The CDR3 coding sequence is TGTGCCACCAGTGATCCCCCGTTGGAGACCCAGTACTTC. It specifies CATSDPPLETQYF.